These T cell receptor beta chains were read from a single sample in a study of blood T cell repertoires in COVID-19. Profiled with immunoSEQ multiplex PCR; TCRdb holds only in-frame clones, not every one. The sample yields about 110,000 clones, approximately 82% seen once. Material for sequencing was peripheral blood. These receptors were obtained from a woman aged 55-69 years with acute or convalescent COVID-19. The CDR3 runs from the conserved cysteine through the conserved F or W. Each record gives: V gene, J gene, D gene, clone size, CDR3 protein, CDR3 DNA. The D gene is left open where the match is weak. Clone size appears in some rows only: once, few, many, or a class for an expanded clone.

>TRBV10-3|TRBJ2-5|TRBD2|NA
CAITGTRDSETQYF
TGTGCCATCACCGGGACTAGGGACTCGGAGACCCAGTACTTC
>TRBV12-3/TRBV12-4|TRBJ2-1|NA|once
CASSPRVPHEQFF
TGTGCCAGCAGTCCCCGCGTCCCGCATGAGCAGTTCTTC
>TRBV24-1|TRBJ1-1|TRBD1|NA
CATSDGQGAGAFF
TGTGCCACCAGTGATGGACAGGGGGCAGGAGCTTTCTTT
>TRBV18|TRBJ2-5|NA|NA
CASSPAQETQYF
TGTGCCAGCTCACCGGCCCAAGAGACCCAGTACTTC
>TRBV5-6|TRBJ1-1|NA|NA
CASTKQGWSVTEAFF
TGTGCCAGCACTAAACAGGGTTGGTCAGTCACTGAAGCTTTCTTT
>TRBV5-1|TRBJ1-2|TRBD1|NA
CASSGGTALYGYTF
TGCGCCAGCAGCGGAGGGACAGCTCTCTATGGCTACACCTTC
>TRBV3-1/TRBV3-2|TRBJ1-2|NA|NA
CASSQKWERVYGYTF
TGTGCCAGCAGCCAAAAATGGGAGCGTGTCTATGGCTACACCTTC
>TRBV7-2|TRBJ2-3|NA|NA
CASSLTGRGDTQYF
TGTGCCAGCAGCTTAACTGGTAGAGGGGATACGCAGTATTTT
>TRBV28|TRBJ1-5|NA|NA
CASISGGGQPQHF
TGTGCCAGCATCTCGGGGGGCGGTCAGCCCCAGCATTTT
>TRBV19|TRBJ1-5|NA|few
CASNLNRAGNQPQHF
TGTGCCAGTAACCTCAACAGGGCTGGCAATCAGCCCCAGCATTTT
>TRBV5-1|TRBJ2-7|TRBD1|NA
CASSPGTGSYEQYF
TGCGCCAGCAGTCCCGGGACAGGTTCGTACGAGCAGTACTTC
>TRBV3-1/TRBV3-2|TRBJ1-6|NA|NA
CASSQDVGGSPLHF
TGTGCCAGCAGCCAAGATGTAGGAGGGTCACCCCTCCACTTT
>TRBV29-1|TRBJ1-1|NA|NA
CSVDVGFWRTEAFF
TGCAGCGTTGATGTGGGTTTCTGGAGGACTGAAGCTTTCTTT
>TRBV24-1|TRBJ2-1|TRBD2|NA
CATSAELAGGYNEQFF
TGTGCCACCAGTGCCGAACTAGCGGGGGGCTACAATGAGCAGTTCTTC
>TRBV6-5|TRBJ2-5|NA|NA
CAIHGLQEQETQYF
TGTGCCATCCATGGGCTACAAGAACAAGAGACCCAGTACTTC
>TRBV19|TRBJ2-4|NA|NA
CASSIRSPGGAKNIQYF
TGTGCCAGTAGTATCAGGTCCCCAGGAGGCGCCAAAAACATTCAGTACTTC
>TRBV28|TRBJ1-1|NA|few
CASTLRRGGAEAFF
TGTGCCAGCACCTTAAGGCGGGGGGGCGCTGAAGCTTTCTTT